What follows are 31 T cell receptor beta chains derived from one specimen sequenced in a study of CD8 T cells in Susac syndrome. Random hexamers were used to reverse transcribe an amount of roughly 0.45 to 1 ug RNA. Via MiXCR, TCRdb re-called the immunoSEQ multiplex PCR reads, giving one row per CDR3 protein. Among 180,000 or so distinct CDR3 sequences, roughly 94% were seen once, and the ten largest hold about 0.1%. The sequenced sample consisted of CD4+ T cells from PBMCs. All receptors derive from a human donor with Susac syndrome.

This chain connects TRBV12-3 or TRBV12-4 to TRBJ2-7, with D unclear. Trimming took 5 bases from V and 4 from J, leaving 24 bases between them. The CDR3 is made up of 17 amino acids. The CDR3 region has the DNA TGTGCCAGCAGTCCAGATTGGGCCGGAAAGGTCCCGTACGAGCAGTACTTC. Translated: CASSPDWAGKVPYEQYF.

The rearrangement links TRBV27 to TRBJ2-7, with D possibly being TRBD2 (6 bases). Trimming cost V 3 bases and J 1 base, with 19 bases left between them. The germline V gene has CDR1 MNHEY and CDR2 SMNVEV (reference sequence). The CDR3 covers 17 residues. CDR3 nucleotide sequence: TGTGCCAGCAGTTTTTCCCCCCCGGGGGTGGGGTCCTACGAGCAGTACTTC. It translates to CASSFSPPGVGSYEQYF.

Comments on this clonotype: It is unclear where the CDR3 begins or ends on the DNA, so no DNA is shown, and the CDR3 is as TCRdb lists it. The chain combines TRBV12-3 or TRBV12-4 with TRBJ2-7; the DNA was not used to check the table's D call, TRBD1. The CDR3 length is 17 residues, termini included. CDR3 sequence: CASSSSDGTGGSYGQYF.

The chain couples TRBV27 to TRBJ2-7; 10 bases agree with TRBD2. The ends lost 7 bases at V and 3 bases at J; junction bases unmatched: 6. The CDR3 spans 14 residues. CDR1 MNHEY and CDR2 SMNVEV come from the germline V gene (reference sequence). The CDR3 loop reads CASMSASGSYEQYF. The CDR3 coding sequence is TGTGCCAGCATGTCGGCTAGCGGGAGCTACGAGCAGTACTTC.

The chain is built from TRBV6-5 and TRBJ1-1, with D uncertain. The germline V and J ends were trimmed by 0 bases and 6 bases, with 20 bases remaining between them. Germline CDR1 and CDR2: MNHEY and SVGAGI. This CDR3 region has 17 residues. The CDR3 DNA reads as TGTGCCAGCAGTTACTCGCGGTACCGGGGTGACTGGTCTGAAGCTTTCTTT. It encodes CASSYSRYRGDWSEAFF.

This sequence joins TRBV29-1 and TRBJ2-2; D is undetermined. Looked up from germline, CDR1 is SQVTM and CDR2 is ANQGSEA. The CDR3 runs 13 residues. The V gene lost 7 bases and the J gene lost 2 bases, with 11 bases spanning the gap. In nucleotides, the CDR3 is TGCAGCGGAAAGGCTACTAACACCGGGGAGCTGTTTTTT. Translation: CSGKATNTGELFF.

A note on this clonotype: One end of the junction is discordant with germline, which a read error may explain. The rearrangement links TRBV20-1 to TRBJ1-5; tentatively, D is TRBD1 (6 bases). This CDR3 comprises 16 residues. Per the germline V gene, CDR1 is DFQATT and CDR2 is SNEGSKA (reference sequence). This CDR3 is CSARDPWTASNQPQHF. Written as DNA, the CDR3 is TGCAGCGCTAGAGATCCATGGACAGCTAGCAATCAGCCCCAGCATTTT.

The chain has TRBV20-1 and TRBJ2-5; 10 positions agree with TRBD1. Germline assignment: CDR1 DFQATT and CDR2 SNEGSKA (reference sequence). J was trimmed by 4 bases and V by 3 bases; bases with no gene match: 5. This CDR3 has 14 residues. The CDR3 nucleotides are TGCAGTGCTAGTAGACAGGGGGCAGGAGAGACCCAGTACTTC. Its protein is CSASRQGAGETQYF.

The chain uses TRBV2 and TRBJ2-7; weak D call: TRBD2 (6 bases). This CDR3 spans 14 amino acids. Germline V gives CDR1 SNHLY, CDR2 FYNNEI. Trimming shortened V by 2 bases and J by 2 bases, and 10 bases separated the two germline ends. The chain's CDR3 is CASSESSGAYEQYF. The CDR3 region has the DNA TGTGCCAGCAGTGAAAGTAGCGGTGCCTACGAGCAGTACTTC.

The CDR3 bases are TGTGCCAGCAGCCTTAGGGGTAGCGGGGATCCCACCGGGGAGCTGTTTTTT. Residues: CASSLRGSGDPTGELFF. The chain carries TRBV3-1 and TRBJ2-2; the match to TRBD2 covers 8 bases. The V segment lost 4 bases and the J segment 4 bases; nucleotides outside the gene matches: 11. CDR1 LGHDT and CDR2 YNNKEL come from the germline V gene (reference sequence). CDR3 size: 17 residues.

This chain links TRBV30 with TRBJ2-1; D uncertain. CDR1 and CDR2 (germline): GTSNPN, SVGIG (reference sequence). This CDR3 spans 17 amino acids. Trimming shortened V by 0 bases and J by 0 bases, and 15 bases separated the two germline ends. The CDR3 sequence is CAWSVSVGTSSYNEQFF. DNA for the CDR3: TGTGCCTGGAGTGTATCTGTGGGCACGAGCTCCTACAATGAGCAGTTCTTC.

The chain combines TRBV20-1 with TRBJ2-7; D is unresolved. V was trimmed by 8 bases and J by 2 bases, leaving 13 bases between them. The germline V gene has CDR1 DFQATT and CDR2 SNEGSKA (reference sequence). CDR3 length: 12 amino acids. The DNA for the CDR3 is TGCAGTCCCGGCTCTTCGACCTACGAGCAGTACTTC. It encodes CSPGSSTYEQYF.

This clonotype showed up just once. This chain uses TRBV6-5 with TRBJ1-6; no reliable D call. The ends were cut back, 6 bases at V and 13 bases at J, with 13 bases in the middle. Looked up from germline, CDR1 is MNHEY and CDR2 is SVGAGI. The CDR3 contains 12 residues. Here the CDR3 DNA reads TGTGCCAGCAGCCAATTCCGGACCCCCCTCCACTTT. The encoded protein is CASSQFRTPLHF.

V is TRBV29-1 and J is TRBJ2-1; 11 bases align to TRBD2. The CDR3 covers 14 residues. CDR1 and CDR2 from the germline V gene are SQVTM and ANQGSEA. J lost 3 bases, V lost 5 bases, and 3 bases had no gene match. CDR3 region: CSVSSGRYYNEQFF. For the CDR3, the DNA is TGCAGCGTTTCTAGCGGGAGGTACTACAATGAGCAGTTCTTC.

This clonotype was counted once. The rearrangement uses TRBV9 and TRBJ1-1, with D hard to call. This CDR3 has 14 amino acids. CDR1 and CDR2 from the germline V gene are SGDLS and YYNGEE. The ends were cut back, 4 bases at V and 2 bases at J, with 12 bases in the middle. CDR3 amino acids: CASSPGDVNTEAFF. The DNA for the CDR3 is TGTGCCAGCAGCCCTGGGGATGTAAACACTGAAGCTTTCTTT.

This chain's CDR3 is CASSVLAVSYNEQFF. The DNA for the CDR3 is TGTGCCAGCAGTGTACTAGCGGTTTCCTACAATGAGCAGTTCTTC. This chain links TRBV2 with TRBJ2-1; 8 positions agree with TRBD2. Germline CDR1 and CDR2: SNHLY and FYNNEI. CDR3 size: 15 residues. The V gene end was trimmed by 4 bases and the J gene end by 1 base; junction bases not matched to a gene: 3.

This clonotype was seen just once. The CDR3 region has the DNA TGTGCCACCAGTGAGACCTCTAGCGGGAGGGCCTATGAGCAGTTCTTC. Protein sequence: CATSETSSGRAYEQFF. The chain carries TRBV24-1 and TRBJ2-1; 12 positions agree with TRBD2. Germline CDR1 is KGHDR and CDR2 is SFDVKD. This CDR3 spans 16 amino acids. J lost 8 bases, V lost 4 bases, and 8 bases had no gene match.

The J gene is TRBJ1-1, the V gene TRBV11-2, with D possibly TRBD1 on 5 matching bases. Trimming removed 3 bases from V and 4 bases from J, with 15 bases in between. Germline loops: CDR1 SGHAT, CDR2 FQNNGV. This CDR3 region has 15 residues. For the CDR3, the DNA is TGTGCCAGCAGCTTTGGACACGGGCCGATCACTGAAGCTTTCTTT. This sequence encodes CASSFGHGPITEAFF.

This rearrangement joins TRBV29-1 to TRBJ2-5; 11 bases line up with TRBD2. CDR1 is SQVTM, CDR2 ANQGSEA, per germline. V dropped 6 bases and J dropped 2; count of bases not matched to a gene: 2. The CDR3 has 13 amino acids. The CDR3 coding sequence is TGCAGCGTAGGACTAGCGGGTCAAGAGACCCAGTACTTC. Its protein product is CSVGLAGQETQYF.

The rearrangement links TRBV20-1 to TRBJ2-7, with D perhaps being TRBD1 or TRBD2 (5 bases each). The CDR3 contains 13 residues. Trimming took 5 bases from V and 7 from J, leaving 18 bases between them. CDR1 DFQATT and CDR2 SNEGSKA come from the germline V gene (reference sequence). In nucleotides, the CDR3 is TGCAGTGCTCGTCGGGGCCGTTCGGCAGAGCAGTACTTC. This gives the protein CSARRGRSAEQYF.

V gene TRBV7-9 combines with J gene TRBJ1-1; D is uncertain. The V end lost 5 bases, the J end lost 1 base, and 11 bases lay between the germline ends. From germline, CDR1 is SEHNR and CDR2 FQNEAQ (reference sequence). This CDR3 region has 14 residues. This chain's CDR3 is CASSTGSKNTEAFF. The CDR3 DNA reads as TGTGCCAGCAGCACCGGATCTAAGAACACTGAAGCTTTCTTT.

The CDR3 here is CASSPRVGGNSPLHF. CDR3 DNA sequence: TGCGCCAGCAGCCCCAGGGTCGGGGGCAATTCACCCCTCCACTTT. J is TRBJ1-6 and V is TRBV5-1; D is perhaps TRBD1 (6 bases). The CDR3 is made up of 15 amino acids. Germline V gene lookup returns CDR1 SGHRS and CDR2 YFSETQ. V was trimmed by 4 bases and J by 7 bases, leaving 15 bases between them. The whole variable domain, filled in from reference TRBV5-1 and TRBJ1-6, reads KAGVTQTPRYLIKTRGQQVTLSCSPISGHRSVSWYQQTPGQGLQFLFEYFSETQRNKGNFPGRFSGRQFSNSRSEMNVSTLELGDSALYLCASSPRVGGNSPLHFGNGTRLTVT.

DNA of the CDR3: TGCGCCAGCAGCAGTAGGCCCGACGACAATCAGCCCCAGCATTTT. Translating it yields CASSSRPDDNQPQHF. The chain carries TRBV5-1 and TRBJ1-5; D remains ambiguous. Germline assignment: CDR1 SGHRS and CDR2 YFSETQ. Trimming removed 4 bases at V and 3 bases at J, with 14 bases between. This CDR3 region has 15 residues. Complete variable domain (other parts from reference TRBV5-1 and TRBJ1-5): KAGVTQTPRYLIKTRGQQVTLSCSPISGHRSVSWYQQTPGQGLQFLFEYFSETQRNKGNFPGRFSGRQFSNSRSEMNVSTLELGDSALYLCASSSRPDDNQPQHFGDGTRLSIL.

The J gene is TRBJ2-5, the V gene TRBV20-1; a possible D gene is TRBD1 (5 bases). Germline V lookup: CDR1 DFQATT, CDR2 SNEGSKA (reference sequence). With 0 bases removed from V and 1 base from J, the gap between germline ends came to 18 bases. The CDR3 spans 17 residues. DNA for the CDR3: TGCAGTGCTAGAGATCTCTTTACCGACAGTCTCCAAGAGACCCAGTACTTC. Translating gives CSARDLFTDSLQETQYF.

This clonotype was seen just once. The chain combines TRBV5-8 with TRBJ1-3, with D possibly matching TRBD1 (6 bases). The V gene lost 0 bases and the J gene lost 12 bases, with 16 bases spanning the gap. Germline CDR1 is SGHTS and CDR2 is YDEGEE. This CDR3 is 14 amino acids long. CDR3 residues: CASSLGAGPGHIYF. CDR3 in DNA: TGTGCCAGCAGCTTGGGGGCTGGGCCGGGACACATATATTTT.

The V gene is TRBV20-1, the J gene TRBJ2-3, with 7 bases identical to TRBD1. Germline CDR1 DFQATT, CDR2 SNEGSKA (reference sequence). The CDR3 covers 15 residues. V gave up 6 bases and J gave up 2 bases; unmatched junction bases: 11. CDR3 coding DNA: TGCAGTGCCTCACCCCGGGACAGATTCACAGATACGCAGTATTTT. It codes for CSASPRDRFTDTQYF.

The gene calls are TRBV7-3 and TRBJ1-2; maybe TRBD1 (6 bases). Germline-derived CDR1 and CDR2 are SGHTA and FQGTGA. The CDR3 sequence is 13 residues long. The V end was cut by 2 bases, the J end by 7 bases, with 11 bases between. The CDR3 loop is CASSLGGGSGYTF. The CDR3 coding sequence is TGTGCCAGCAGCTTAGGCGGGGGCAGTGGCTACACCTTC.

The J gene is TRBJ2-7, the V gene TRBV11-2, with D possibly matching TRBD1 (6 bases). Germline V gene lookup returns CDR1 SGHAT and CDR2 FQNNGV. V was pared by 3 bases and J by 5 bases, with 8 bases between. This CDR3 comprises 12 residues. Here the CDR3 reads CASSFDRHEQYF. CDR3 coding DNA: TGTGCCAGCAGCTTTGACAGGCACGAGCAGTACTTC.

The genes are TRBV7-3 and TRBJ1-6; D remains ambiguous. The CDR3 spans 12 residues. V was trimmed by 4 bases and J by 6 bases, leaving 4 bases between them. Germline V gene sequence: CDR1 SGHTA, CDR2 FQGTGA. CDR3 DNA sequence: TGTGCCAGCAGCTCCAGTAATTCACCCCTCCACTTT. It translates to CASSSSNSPLHF.

This sequence joins TRBV20-1 and TRBJ2-3, with 8 bases identical to TRBD2. Trimming at V came to 4 bases and at J to 8 bases, leaving 17 bases not matched to a gene. CDR3 length: 16 amino acids. Germline CDR1 is DFQATT and CDR2 is SNEGSKA (reference sequence). CDR3: CSAISGGGQLRGTQYF. The CDR3 DNA is TGCAGTGCTATAAGCGGGGGAGGACAACTTAGGGGTACGCAGTATTTT.

This chain uses TRBV6-5 with TRBJ2-7; 11 nucleotides agree with TRBD1. Germline trimming cut 7 bases from V and 0 bases from J; bases unmatched to any gene: 5. The CDR3 is 15 amino acids. CDR1 is MNHEY, CDR2 SVGAGI, per germline. CDR3 bases: TGTGCCAGCATTGGACAGGGGGCCTCCTCCTACGAGCAGTACTTC. Amino acid sequence: CASIGQGASSYEQYF.